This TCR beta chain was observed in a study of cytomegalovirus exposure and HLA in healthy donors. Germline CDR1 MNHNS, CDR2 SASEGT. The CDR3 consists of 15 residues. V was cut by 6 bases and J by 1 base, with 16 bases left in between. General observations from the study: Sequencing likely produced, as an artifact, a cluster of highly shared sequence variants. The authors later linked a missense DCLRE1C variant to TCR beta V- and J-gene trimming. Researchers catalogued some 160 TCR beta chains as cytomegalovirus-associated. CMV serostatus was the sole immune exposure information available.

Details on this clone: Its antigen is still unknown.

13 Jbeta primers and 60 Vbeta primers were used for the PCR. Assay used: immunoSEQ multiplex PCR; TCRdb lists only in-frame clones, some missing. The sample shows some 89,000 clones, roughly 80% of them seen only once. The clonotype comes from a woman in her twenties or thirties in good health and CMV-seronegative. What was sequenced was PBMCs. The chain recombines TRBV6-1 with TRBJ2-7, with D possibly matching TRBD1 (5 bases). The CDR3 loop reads CASSPTAFFSYEQYF. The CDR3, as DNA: TGTGCCAGCAGCCCGACAGCCTTTTTTTCCTACGAGCAGTACTTC.